These T cell receptor beta chains were read from a single sample in a study of blood T cells in healthy people across ages. TCRdb re-called the 5' RACE reads with MiXCR, one entry per CDR3 protein. The sample has around 1,900,000 distinct CDR3 sequences, roughly two fifths seen once. The sequenced sample consisted of blood. All receptors derive from a human donor in good health. The CDR3 runs from the conserved cysteine through the conserved F or W. Fields, in order: D gene, J gene, clone size, V gene, CDR3 DNA, CDR3 protein. D genes are given only for firm matches. Not all rows give a size; the values are once, few, many and, for expanded clones, a class.

>TRBD1|TRBJ1-1|-|TRBV7-2
TGTGCCAGCAGCCCCACAGGGGGCAGGAACACTGAAGCTTTCTTT
CASSPTGGRNTEAFF
>TRBD1|TRBJ1-2|-|TRBV13
TGTGCCAGCAGCGGGCCAGGGGGGGGCCCCGGCTACACCTTC
CASSGPGGGPGYTF
>TRBD2|TRBJ2-1|few|TRBV24-1
TGTGCCACCAGTGATCAAAGCCCTAGCGGGGGGCAATACAATGAGCAGTTCTTC
CATSDQSPSGGQYNEQFF
>-|TRBJ2-7|-|TRBV5-1
TGCGCCAGCAGAAGGGACGCTGAAGCCTACGAGCAGTACTTC
CASRRDAEAYEQYF
>TRBD1|TRBJ1-2|-|TRBV3-1
TGTGCCAGCAGCCAATTAAGGGGGCACGGCTATGGCTACACCTTC
CASSQLRGHGYGYTF
>TRBD2|TRBJ2-7|few|TRBV29-1
TGCAGCGTGTCCGGGACTAGCGGGTACGAGCAGTACTTC
CSVSGTSGYEQYF
>TRBD2|TRBJ2-7|-|TRBV5-1
TGCGCCAGCAGCCTAGGACTAGCGGGGGAAAGCTCCTACGAGCAGTACTTC
CASSLGLAGESSYEQYF
>-|TRBJ1-6|few|TRBV7-8
TGTGCCAGCAGCTCCCGCCGGGACCCTCAAAGGTTCCCCCTCCACTTT
CASSSRRDPQRFPLHF
>-|TRBJ2-7|once|TRBV7-9
TGTGCCAGCAGCCGAGCCCAGAGTGGTTCCTACGAGCAGTACTTC
CASSRAQSGSYEQYF
>-|TRBJ2-3|many|TRBV5-1
TGCGCCAGCAGCTTCCAGAGTAGCACAGATACGCAGTATTTT
CASSFQSSTDTQYF
>TRBD1|TRBJ2-3|-|TRBV12-3/TRBV12-4
TGTGCCAGCAGTAAGGGGGCTCGTCGCACGGATACGCAGTATTTT
CASSKGARRTDTQYF
>TRBD2|TRBJ2-5|-|TRBV10-3
TGTGCCATCCGAGGGCGGGGGGAGACCCAGTACTTC
CAIRGRGETQYF
>-|TRBJ1-2|-|TRBV12-3/TRBV12-4
TGTGCCAGCAGCCCGACGGTTTATGGCTACACCTTC
CASSPTVYGYTF
>-|TRBJ2-7|few|TRBV29-1
TGCAGCGCCTCCCATTTCGACGGGGACTACGAGCAGTACTTC
CSASHFDGDYEQYF
>TRBD2|TRBJ2-3|few|TRBV15
TGTGCCACCAGCAGAGGAGCTAGCGGGGGAACAGATACGCAGTATTTT
CATSRGASGGTDTQYF
>-|TRBJ2-3|-|TRBV12-3/TRBV12-4
TGTGCCAGCAGTGGACAGAATACAGATATGCAGTATTTT
CASSGQNTDMQYF
>TRBD2|TRBJ2-7|-|TRBV7-8
TGTGCCAGCAGCGGAGAATTCGGGGGGAAAGGCTACGAGCAGTACTTC
CASSGEFGGKGYEQYF
>TRBD1|TRBJ2-7|-|TRBV4-3
TGCGCCAGCAGTGACAGCACGGCAGGGGGCGGCGAGCAGTACTTC
CASSDSTAGGGEQYF
>-|TRBJ2-3|once|TRBV12-3/TRBV12-4
TGTGCCAGCAGCCCCAGACCCGGTACAGATGCGCAGTATTTT
CASSPRPGTDAQYF
>TRBD1|TRBJ2-4|-|TRBV3-1
TGTGCCAGCAGCCAAGGGACAGGCGTTAAGTACTTC
CASSQGTGVKYF
>-|TRBJ1-5|-|TRBV15
TGTGCCACCAGCAGAAGCCCCTGGCTCACGGCGGTAAATCAGCCCCAGCATTTT
CATSRSPWLTAVNQPQHF
>-|TRBJ2-1|-|TRBV20-1
TGCAGTGCTAGAGACGGGGAAGTCTCCTACAATAAGCAGTTCTTC
CSARDGEVSYNKQFF
>TRBD1|TRBJ2-7|few|TRBV29-1
TGCAGCGTTGAAGAACACCGACAGGGTACCGAGCAGTACTTC
CSVEEHRQGTEQYF
>-|TRBJ2-7|-|TRBV7-2
TGTACCAGCAGCTTGAGCCGACGTTCCTACGAGCAGTACTTC
CTSSLSRRSYEQYF
>-|TRBJ2-5|-|TRBV5-8
TGTGCCAGCAGCTTGGGTTGGGGCGTAGTCCAAGAGACCCAGTACTTC
CASSLGWGVVQETQYF
>-|TRBJ2-5|few|TRBV5-5
TGTGCCAGTAGCTTGTTGGTAAGGATGAAAGAGACCCAGTACTTC
CASSLLVRMKETQYF
>TRBD2|TRBJ2-5|-|TRBV7-6
TGTGCCAGCAGCCGAAGGCCTATGGCGGGGGGCCAAGAGACCCAGTACTTC
CASSRRPMAGGQETQYF
>TRBD1|TRBJ1-2|-|TRBV7-2
TGTGCCAGCAGCTTGCATACAGGGGGGAATGGCTACACCTTC
CASSLHTGGNGYTF
>TRBD1|TRBJ2-1|-|TRBV10-3
TGTGCCCTCAGTTCTACCGGGACAGGGGATTACAATGAGCAGTTCTTC
CALSSTGTGDYNEQFF
>TRBD1|TRBJ1-2|few|TRBV10-3
TGTGCCATCACATCGGACAGGGAGGATGGCTGCACCTTC
CAITSDREDGCTF
>-|TRBJ1-2|-|TRBV2
TGTGCCAGCAGTGAATCTGATAGGCGGTATGGCTACACCTTC
CASSESDRRYGYTF
>-|TRBJ1-5|few|TRBV18
TGTGCCAGCTCACCGGGCACAGCTCTTAGCAATCAGCCCCAGCATTTT
CASSPGTALSNQPQHF
>TRBD1|TRBJ2-1|once|TRBV20-1
TGCAGTGCTAGGGCCCCCGGGACAGGGACCAATGAGAAGTTCTTC
CSARAPGTGTNEKFF
>TRBD1|TRBJ1-2|-|TRBV24-1
TGTGCCACCAGTGATTCCGGGACAGGAGATGGCTACACCTTC
CATSDSGTGDGYTF
>-|TRBJ2-7|-|TRBV27
TGTGCCAGCCTCTCGTCGGGTTACGAGCAGTACTTC
CASLSSGYEQYF
>TRBD1|TRBJ2-7|-|TRBV12-3/TRBV12-4
TGTGCCAGCAGTCCTAGACGGGACAGGCGAGCCTACGAGCAGTACTTC
CASSPRRDRRAYEQYF
>-|TRBJ2-5|few|TRBV13
TGTGCCAGCAGCTTTGTCGGGGGCGATGGGCAAGAGACCCAGTACTTC
CASSFVGGDGQETQYF
>-|TRBJ2-5|once|TRBV29-1
TGCAGCGTTGTTTTTTTGGACACACTAGGACAAGAGACCCAGTACTTC
CSVVFLDTLGQETQYF
>-|TRBJ1-2|few|TRBV7-2
TGTGCCAGCAGCTTAGTTGGGGGGGACTATGGCTACACCTTC
CASSLVGGDYGYTF
>TRBD2|TRBJ2-3|once|TRBV20-1
TGCAGTGCCAGCCACGTACGGGGGGGCGGAGATACGCAGTATTTT
CSASHVRGGGDTQYF
>-|TRBJ2-3|few|TRBV6-4
TGTGCCAGCAGTGACCTAAGTGGAGATACGCAGTATTTT
CASSDLSGDTQYF
>TRBD2|TRBJ2-1|few|TRBV2
TGTGCCAGCAGTCCGACGACTAGCGGGACTACCTACAATGAGCAGTTCTTC
CASSPTTSGTTYNEQFF
>-|TRBJ2-4|-|TRBV4-3
TGCGCCAGCAGCCAAGAGGGTCGGGACGCCGTCGCCAAAAACATTCAGTACTTC
CASSQEGRDAVAKNIQYF
>-|TRBJ2-5|-|TRBV10-3
TGTGCCATCAGTGAGTCGGCAGGGCGAGGAGAGACCCAGTACTTC
CAISESAGRGETQYF
>-|TRBJ1-1|many|TRBV7-2
TGTGCCAGCCGGCGAGAGGCGAACACTGAAGCTTTCTTT
CASRREANTEAFF
>TRBD2|TRBJ2-3|-|TRBV4-3
TGCGCCAGCAGCCAAGGTCTAGCGGGGGGCTTCGCGACAGATACGCAGTATTTT
CASSQGLAGGFATDTQYF
>-|TRBJ2-7|-|TRBV9
TGTGCCAGCAGCGTAGGTGGCATATCCTACGAGCAGTACTTC
CASSVGGISYEQYF
>TRBD2|TRBJ2-7|few|TRBV6-2/TRBV6-3
TGTGCCAGCAGTCTCATCCTAGCGGGGGGACTCAGCTCCTACAATGAGCAGTACTTC
CASSLILAGGLSSYNEQYF
>-|TRBJ2-3|-|TRBV20-1
TGCAGTACTAAGGGGGGGCCCACAGATACGCAGTATTTT
CSTKGGPTDTQYF
>-|TRBJ2-7|-|TRBV27
TGTGCCAGCAGCCACGGGGGTCAGGGTGTTTACGAGCAGTACTTC
CASSHGGQGVYEQYF
>-|TRBJ1-2|-|TRBV27
TGTGCCAGCAGTTCTGGGCAGGCCGGAGTTGGCTACACCTTC
CASSSGQAGVGYTF
>TRBD1|TRBJ2-7|-|TRBV5-1
TGCGCCAGCAGCTCCACCGGGACAGGGTTTGTCTACGAGCAGTACTTC
CASSSTGTGFVYEQYF
>-|TRBJ1-1|-|TRBV12-3/TRBV12-4
TGTGCCAGCAGTTTAGCGGACGGAGACACTGAAGCTTTCTTT
CASSLADGDTEAFF